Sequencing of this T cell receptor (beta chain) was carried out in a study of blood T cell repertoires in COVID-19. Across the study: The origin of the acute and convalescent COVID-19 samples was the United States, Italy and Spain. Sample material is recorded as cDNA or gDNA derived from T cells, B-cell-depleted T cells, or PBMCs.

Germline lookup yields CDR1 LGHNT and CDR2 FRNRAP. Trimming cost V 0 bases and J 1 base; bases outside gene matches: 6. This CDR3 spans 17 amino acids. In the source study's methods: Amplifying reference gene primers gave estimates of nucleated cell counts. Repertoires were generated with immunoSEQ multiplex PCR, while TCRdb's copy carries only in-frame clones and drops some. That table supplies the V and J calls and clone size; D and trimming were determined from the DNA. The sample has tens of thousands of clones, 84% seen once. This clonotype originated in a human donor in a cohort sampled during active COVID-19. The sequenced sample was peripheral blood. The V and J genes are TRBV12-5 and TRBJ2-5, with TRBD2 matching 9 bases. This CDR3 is CASGLVVGAGGQETQYF. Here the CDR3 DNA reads TGTGCTAGTGGTTTGGTAGTGGGAGCGGGGGGCCAAGAGACCCAGTACTTC.